The following is a TCR beta chain sequence with its context. No antigen is known for it. Assay used: immunoSEQ multiplex PCR; TCRdb lists only in-frame clones, some missing. This table has 70,000 to 80,000 clones, roughly 93% appearing once. Patients who had autoimmune disease history or got systemic immunosuppression were left out. This specimen belongs to a study of OX40 agonist ivuxolimab in advanced cancers. Study-wide findings and caveats: Fewer expanded clones were found on average in CD4+ than in CD8+ T cells.

Trimming pared 2 bases from V and 4 bases from J, leaving 9 bases between. CDR3 length: 14 amino acids. Germline values: CDR1 KGHSH, CDR2 LQKENI. The receptor's source is an adult with an advanced solid tumor such as melanoma, head and neck, liver or kidney cancer. The chain uses TRBV18 and TRBJ2-1; a weak D match, TRBD1 (6 bases). The specimen comprised CD4+ or CD8+ T cells sorted from blood, sampled in a trial of the OX40 agonist ivuxolimab. As DNA, the CDR3 is TGTGCCAGCTCACCAAGGGACAAATACAATGAGCAGTTCTTC. It codes for CASSPRDKYNEQFF. Variable domain in full (rest from reference TRBV18 and TRBJ2-1): NAGVMQNPRHLVRRRGQEARLRCSPMKGHSHVYWYRQLPEEGLKFMVYLQKENIIDESGMPKERFSAEFPKEGPSILRIQQVVRGDSAAYFCASSPRDKYNEQFFGPGTRLTVL.